This T cell receptor beta chain emerged from a study of monozygotic twins with inflammatory bowel disease. Regarding the study as a whole: Differing immunosuppressive treatments may have added variability to patient repertoires.

Whole blood without T cell sorting served as the source of isolated total RNA. Worth noting for this clonotype: Its cognate antigen is unknown.

Template switching was used to attach UMIs, which incorporated a 6-nucleotide sample barcode. TCRdb re-called the 5' RACE reads, yielding one record per CDR3 amino acid sequence without DNA. This sample's table has around 400,000 distinct CDR3 sequences. Germline V gene sequence: CDR1 SGHKS, CDR2 YYEKEE (reference sequence). The CDR3 length is 14 residues. This sequence originates from a human donor with ulcerative colitis or Crohn's disease, or a healthy co-twin of an affected twin (not recorded which). The sample was blood. This rearrangement joins TRBV5-5 to TRBJ1-1. The CDR3 protein is CASSLRRMNTEAFF.